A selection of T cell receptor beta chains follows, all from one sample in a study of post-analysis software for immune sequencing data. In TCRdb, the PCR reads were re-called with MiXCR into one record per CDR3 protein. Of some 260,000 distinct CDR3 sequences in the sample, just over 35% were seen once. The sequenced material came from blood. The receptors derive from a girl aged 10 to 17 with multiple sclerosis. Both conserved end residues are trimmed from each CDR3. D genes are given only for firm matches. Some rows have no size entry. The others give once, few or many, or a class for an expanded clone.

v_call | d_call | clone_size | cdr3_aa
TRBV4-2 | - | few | ASSQPGTGELF
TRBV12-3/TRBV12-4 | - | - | ASTNPNTEAF
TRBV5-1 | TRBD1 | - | ASSVNRGGGTEAF
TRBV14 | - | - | ASSQDRGTYNEQF
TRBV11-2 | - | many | ASSLARGNYGYT
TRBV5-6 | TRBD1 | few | ASSPFGQGRNTEAF
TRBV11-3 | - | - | ASSSRLSSYNEQF
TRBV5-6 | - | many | ASSLGRERETQY
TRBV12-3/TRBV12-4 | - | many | ASSPRDTEAF
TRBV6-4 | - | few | ASSLESGLDTEAF
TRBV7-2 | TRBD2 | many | ASSWGRPGLAVLDGTYEQY
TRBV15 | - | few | ATSRDTGRNQPQH
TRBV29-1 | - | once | SVEASLRWRRDTEAF
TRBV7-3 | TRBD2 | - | ASSLAGGPTDTQY
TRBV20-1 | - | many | SAVDTSYNEQF
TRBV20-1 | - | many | SAGGHRNTEAF
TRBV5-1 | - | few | ASSVALAGTNEKLF
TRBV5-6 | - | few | ASSFGWGGNTEAF
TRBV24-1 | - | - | ATSDPGARETQY
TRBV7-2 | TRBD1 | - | ASSLKLVRQGARNEQF
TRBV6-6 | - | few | ASSYSGQARDEQY
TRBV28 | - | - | ATRGRMNTEAF
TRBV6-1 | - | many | ASSEAEMGGEQF
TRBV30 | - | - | AWSWNTQY
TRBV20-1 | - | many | SAPDNHGTEAF
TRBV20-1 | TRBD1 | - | SARDRGGEETQY
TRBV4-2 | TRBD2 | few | ASSQGLAGGPSQGTQY
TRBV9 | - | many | ASSVEATEQF
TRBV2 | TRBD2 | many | ASSEGYRTSEETQY
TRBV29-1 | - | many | SVEEYRGSLEAF
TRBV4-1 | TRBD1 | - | ASSLPGGSSTEAF
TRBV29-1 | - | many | SVSGRAADTQY
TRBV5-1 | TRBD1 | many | ASSFRQGMNTEAF
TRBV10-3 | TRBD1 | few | AINTGDTDTQY
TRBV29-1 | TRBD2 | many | SVGPAGRTSIGNEQF
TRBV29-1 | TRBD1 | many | SVEGQGIGGYT
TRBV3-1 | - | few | ASSQEQGNNEQF
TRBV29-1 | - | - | SAEPGVGYGYT
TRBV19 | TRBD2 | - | ASSISSGTYNERF
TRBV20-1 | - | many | SAHRVSSYNEQF
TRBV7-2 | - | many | ASSSRQGTDTQY
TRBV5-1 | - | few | ASSLGFGRDYGYT
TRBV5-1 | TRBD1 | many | ASSLGQGNWEETQY
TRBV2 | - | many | ASGVATYNEQF
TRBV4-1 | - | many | ASSQDQGRGRETQY
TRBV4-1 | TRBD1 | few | ASSQLGQTIHSGELF
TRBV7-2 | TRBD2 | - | ASSTTSGGSYEQY
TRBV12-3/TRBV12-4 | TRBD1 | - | ASRFTGGSNQPQH
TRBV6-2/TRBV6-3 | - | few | ASSYYRRNYGYT
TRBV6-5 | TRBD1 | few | ASSPAGTVLEAF
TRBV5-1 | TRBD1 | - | ASTFGTVGNTEAF
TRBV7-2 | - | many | ASSERDGSSYGYT
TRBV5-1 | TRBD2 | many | ASSGGTSADTQY
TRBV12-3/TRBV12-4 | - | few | ASSSNGRYGYT